This T cell receptor (beta chain) was recorded in a study of cytotoxic CD8 clonotypes in ibrutinib-treated CLL. Only in-frame clones appear in the TCRdb table, and some are missing; sequencing was by immunoSEQ multiplex PCR. This sample yields tens of thousands of clones, of which 83% are seen a single time; around 21% belongs to the top ten. V was cut by 5 bases and J by 1 base, with 2 bases left in between. This CDR3 region has 11 residues. Germline CDR1 is MDHEN and CDR2 is SYDVKM. This chain connects TRBV28 to TRBJ2-5, with D unresolved. The sample consisted of PBMCs, taken after 24 months of ibrutinib treatment. This clonotype was sampled from a human donor with chronic lymphocytic leukemia. The CDR3 loop is CASSPQETQYF. DNA of the CDR3: TGTGCCAGCAGTCCCCAAGAGACCCAGTACTTC.